This entry concerns a single T cell receptor beta chain. Its antigen is as yet unknown. TCRdb re-analysed the reads in MiXCR, keeping a single row per CDR3 protein. The data show 500,000 to 600,000 distinct CDR3 sequences, with about 15% seen just once and 20% to 30% held by the top ten. This sample was taken from a study of T cell repertoires in cytomegalovirus infection. Across the whole study: Matching HLA type and CMV infection were both indicated by public TCR beta signatures. Overall study findings and caveats: The ex vivo response was dominated by HLA-C-restricted CMV-specific TCR beta clonotypes. Identification of carriers of CMV plus the relevant HLA was achieved through cumulative public TCR beta family frequency.

Germline CDR1 and CDR2: KGHSH and LQKENI. Trimming took 5 bases from V and 6 from J, leaving 10 bases between them. This CDR3 contains 12 residues. The sequence came from a human donor in good health (CMV status not recorded). Some clones in this sample may be carry-over from other donors' samples. The sequencing sample was made of CD8+ T cells from PBMCs. This chain joins TRBV18 and TRBJ1-2; no firm D call. CDR3 amino acids: CASSLGIDGYTF. The CDR3 DNA reads TGTGCCAGCTCATTGGGGATCGATGGCTACACCTTC.